The sample holds many counts of the clone carrying this TCR beta chain. Unique molecular identifiers were incorporated when the TCRbeta library was constructed. MiXCR, run by TCRdb on the PCR reads, gives a single entry per CDR3 protein. The sample contains approximately 83,000 distinct CDR3 sequences, more than 9% of which appear only once. This CDR3 has 11 amino acids. Per germline, CDR1 SEHNR and CDR2 FQNEAQ (reference sequence). The V gene lost 8 bases and the J gene lost 4 bases, with 9 bases spanning the gap. This record belongs to a study of T-cell reconstitution after alpha-beta-depleted transplantation in children.

Material: PBMCs from the stem cell graft donor, obtained from the stem cell graft. This receptor was identified in a human donor who donated a stem cell graft to a child with inherited bone marrow failure. The chain employs TRBV7-9 and TRBJ2-7; TRBD1 might be the D (6 bases). The CDR3 DNA reads TGTGCCAGCGGGACACCATACGAGCAGTACTTC. Its protein product is CASGTPYEQYF.